The 8 T cell receptor beta chains below were found in one sample sequenced in a study of blood T cell repertoires in COVID-19. Data came from immunoSEQ multiplex PCR; TCRdb stores just in-frame clones and leaves some out. In the table there are about 210,000 clones, about four fifths of which are singletons. What was sequenced was peripheral blood. The receptors here all came from a man aged 50-59 years with active or convalescent COVID-19.

The V call is TRBV2, the J call TRBJ2-7; a possible D gene is TRBD1 (6 bases). The germline V and J ends were trimmed by 6 bases and 0 bases, with 12 bases remaining between them. The germline CDR1 and CDR2 sequences are SNHLY and FYNNEI. This CDR3 is 14 amino acids long. CDR3 amino acids: CASRIDRSSYEQYF. DNA for the CDR3: TGTGCCAGCAGAATCGACAGGAGCTCCTACGAGCAGTACTTC.

The J gene is TRBJ1-2, the V gene TRBV6-5; tentative D call: TRBD1 (6 bases). CDR3 length equals 14 residues. The germline V gene encodes CDR1 MNHEY and CDR2 SVGAGI. V lost 0 bases and J 7 bases, leaving 12 bases between the germline ends. CDR3 amino acids: CASSYSSRRGGYTF. In DNA form, the CDR3 reads TGTGCCAGCAGTTACTCGAGCCGCAGGGGTGGCTACACCTTC.

The rearrangement uses TRBV7-3 and TRBJ2-1, with 13 bases identical to TRBD2. The CDR3 is 14 amino acids. Germline-derived CDR1 and CDR2 are SGHTA and FQGTGA. Losses at the gene ends were 5 bases for V and 7 bases for J; bases not matched to a gene: 2. CDR3 in amino acids: CASSPGLAGNEQFF. CDR3 in DNA: TGTGCCAGCAGCCCGGGACTAGCGGGAAATGAGCAGTTCTTC. Drawing the rest from reference TRBV7-3 and TRBJ2-1, the complete variable domain is GAGVSQTPSNKVTEKGKYVELRCDPISGHTALYWYRQSLGQGPEFLIYFQGTGAADDSGLPNDRFFAVRPEGSVSTLKIQRTERGDSAVYLCASSPGLAGNEQFFGPGTRLTVL.

The chain is built from TRBV25-1 and TRBJ2-1; TRBD1 might be the D (6 bases). Germline values: CDR1 MGHDK, CDR2 SYGVNS. The CDR3 is 14 residues long. With 0 bases removed from V and 6 bases from J, the gap between germline ends came to 9 bases. DNA for the CDR3: TGTGCCAGCAGTGAATATCAACAGGGCAATGAGCAGTTCTTC. Translating gives CASSEYQQGNEQFF.

The rearrangement uses TRBV29-1 and TRBJ2-3; a possible D gene is TRBD2 (5 bases). The CDR3 runs to 13 residues. Trimming took off 4 bases at V and 1 base at J, with 9 bases between the two ends. The germline V gene has CDR1 SQVTM and CDR2 ANQGSEA. This CDR3 is CSVVGGRTDTQYF. For the CDR3, the DNA is TGCAGCGTTGTCGGAGGCCGCACAGATACGCAGTATTTT.

About this clone: Sequence at one end of the junction differs from germline and may be a read error. The CDR3 nucleotides are TGTGCTAGCAGCCCCGGACTAGTGGGGAGCTCCTACGAGCAGTACTTC. This gives the protein CASSPGLVGSSYEQYF. The chain employs TRBV7-7 and TRBJ2-7; 7 bases line up with TRBD2. This CDR3 is built from 16 residues. The germline V gene encodes CDR1 SSHAT and CDR2 FNYEAQ (reference sequence).

This clone was recorded once. Its ends do not fully match the called genes, so a read error is possible. The genes are TRBV7-7 and TRBJ2-2; TRBD1 matches 9 bases. CDR1 and CDR2 (germline): SSHAT, FNYEAQ (reference sequence). The CDR3 covers 16 residues. The CDR3 protein is CASSPGGTGTTGELFF. As DNA, the CDR3 is TGTGCTAGCAGCCCGGGCGGGACAGGGACCACCGGGGAGCTGTTTTTT.

This chain links TRBV27 with TRBJ2-7; 9 bases are a match to TRBD2. Losses at the gene ends were 3 bases for V and 2 bases for J; bases not matched to a gene: 8. Germline V lookup: CDR1 MNHEY, CDR2 SMNVEV (reference sequence). The CDR3 runs 16 residues. The CDR3 nucleotides read TGTGCCAGCAGTTTTTTGGTAGCGGGGGACCCCTACGAGCAGTACTTC. The encoded protein is CASSFLVAGDPYEQYF.